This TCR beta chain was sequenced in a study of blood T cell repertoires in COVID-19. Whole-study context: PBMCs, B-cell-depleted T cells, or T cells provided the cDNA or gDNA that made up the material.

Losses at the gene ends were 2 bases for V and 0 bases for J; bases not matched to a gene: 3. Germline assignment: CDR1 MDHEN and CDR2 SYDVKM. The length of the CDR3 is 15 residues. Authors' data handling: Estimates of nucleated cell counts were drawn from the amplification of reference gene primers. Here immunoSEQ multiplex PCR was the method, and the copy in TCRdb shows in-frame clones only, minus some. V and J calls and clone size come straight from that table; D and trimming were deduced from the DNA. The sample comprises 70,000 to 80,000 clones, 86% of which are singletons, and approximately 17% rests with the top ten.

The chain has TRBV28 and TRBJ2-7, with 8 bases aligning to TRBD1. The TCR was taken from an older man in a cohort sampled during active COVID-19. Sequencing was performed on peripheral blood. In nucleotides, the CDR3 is TGTGCCAGCAGTTTAGGGGGGACAGGCTCCTACGAGCAGTACGTC. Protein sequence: CASSLGGTGSYEQYV.